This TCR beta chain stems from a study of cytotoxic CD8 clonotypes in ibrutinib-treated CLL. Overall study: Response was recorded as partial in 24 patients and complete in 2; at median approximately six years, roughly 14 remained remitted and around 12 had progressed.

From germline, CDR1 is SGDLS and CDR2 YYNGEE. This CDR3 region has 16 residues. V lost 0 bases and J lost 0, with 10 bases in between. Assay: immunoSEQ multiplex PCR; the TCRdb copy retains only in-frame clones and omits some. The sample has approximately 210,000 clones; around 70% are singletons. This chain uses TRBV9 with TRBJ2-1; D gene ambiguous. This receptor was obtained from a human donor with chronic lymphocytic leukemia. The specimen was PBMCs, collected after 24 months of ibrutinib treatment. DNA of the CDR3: TGTGCCAGCAGCGTAGTTGGGTTTAGCTCCTACAATGAGCAGTTCTTC. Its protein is CASSVVGFSSYNEQFF.